Listed below are T cell receptor beta chains from one sample, sequenced in a study of T cell changes during pregnancy in multiple sclerosis. Produced via immunoSEQ multiplex PCR; TCRdb's table is partial and in-frame only. The table records around 57,000 clones, approximately 90% of them present only once. The material sequenced was peripheral blood, taken in the first trimester of pregnancy. The receptors stem from a female donor with multiple sclerosis, enrolled in a pregnancy study. The CDR3 runs from the conserved cysteine through the conserved F or W. Fields, in order: CDR3 protein, CDR3 DNA, clone size, J gene, V gene, D gene. D genes are given only for firm matches. Expanded clones get a size class; other rows say once, few or many, or leave the size out.

CDR3aa: CAWNPGEGQYF
CDR3nt: TGTGCCTGGAACCCGGGCGAGGGGCAGTACTTC
abundance: once
j_gene: TRBJ2-7
v_gene: TRBV30
d_gene: NA

CDR3aa: CASSLVGGSSYNEQFF
CDR3nt: TGTGCCAGCAGTTTAGTCGGGGGGAGCTCCTACAATGAGCAGTTCTTC
abundance: NA
j_gene: TRBJ2-1
v_gene: TRBV27
d_gene: TRBD2

CDR3aa: CAWSPGTGNTEAFF
CDR3nt: TGTGCCTGGAGTCCCGGGACAGGGAACACTGAAGCTTTCTTT
abundance: few
j_gene: TRBJ1-1
v_gene: TRBV30
d_gene: TRBD1

CDR3aa: CASSSGTARTTEAFF
CDR3nt: TGTGCCAGCAGCTCGGGGACAGCCCGGACCACTGAAGCTTTCTTT
abundance: once
j_gene: TRBJ1-1
v_gene: TRBV5-6
d_gene: TRBD1

CDR3aa: CASSPSRGVGNTIYF
CDR3nt: TGTGCCAGCAGCCCCTCCCGGGGGGTAGGAAACACCATATATTTT
abundance: few
j_gene: TRBJ1-3
v_gene: TRBV7-8
d_gene: NA

CDR3aa: CAITLRGQGSEGYTF
CDR3nt: TGTGCCATCACCCTCCGGGGACAGGGATCGGAAGGCTACACCTTC
abundance: NA
j_gene: TRBJ1-2
v_gene: TRBV10-3
d_gene: TRBD1

CDR3aa: CASSTQVAGNTIYF
CDR3nt: TGTGCCAGTAGTACACAGGTGGCTGGAAACACCATATATTTT
abundance: NA
j_gene: TRBJ1-3
v_gene: TRBV19
d_gene: NA

CDR3aa: CASSLDRVTDTQYF
CDR3nt: TGCGCCAGCAGCTTGGACAGGGTCACAGATACGCAGTATTTT
abundance: NA
j_gene: TRBJ2-3
v_gene: TRBV5-1
d_gene: NA

CDR3aa: CASSRSSGQGLDTIYF
CDR3nt: TGCGCCAGCAGCAGATCGTCGGGCCAGGGGTTGGACACCATATATTTT
abundance: NA
j_gene: TRBJ1-3
v_gene: TRBV5-1
d_gene: NA

CDR3aa: CASSLNRETTGELFF
CDR3nt: TGCGCCAGCAGCTTGAACAGAGAAACCACCGGGGAGCTGTTTTTT
abundance: NA
j_gene: TRBJ2-2
v_gene: TRBV5-1
d_gene: NA

CDR3aa: CASTTGNTEAFF
CDR3nt: TGTGCCAGCACCACAGGGAACACTGAAGCTTTCTTT
abundance: NA
j_gene: TRBJ1-1
v_gene: TRBV28
d_gene: NA

CDR3aa: CASSHNAGRAEGYTF
CDR3nt: TGCGCCAGCAGCCATAACGCGGGACGGGCGGAGGGCTACACCTTC
abundance: NA
j_gene: TRBJ1-2
v_gene: TRBV5-1
d_gene: NA

CDR3aa: CASSTGTSGYEQYF
CDR3nt: TGTGCCAGCAGCACCGGGACTAGCGGATACGAGCAGTACTTC
abundance: NA
j_gene: TRBJ2-7
v_gene: TRBV11-1
d_gene: TRBD2

CDR3aa: CASSPPSGGTDTQYF
CDR3nt: TGTGCCAGCTCACCACCTTCGGGGGGCACAGATACGCAGTATTTT
abundance: few
j_gene: TRBJ2-3
v_gene: TRBV18
d_gene: NA

CDR3aa: CASKGFLDSPLHF
CDR3nt: TGTGCCAGCAAGGGGTTCCTAGATTCACCCCTCCACTTT
abundance: NA
j_gene: TRBJ1-6
v_gene: TRBV7-2
d_gene: NA

CDR3aa: CASSFSGSSYEQYF
CDR3nt: TGTGCCAGCAGCTTCAGCGGGAGCTCCTACGAGCAGTACTTC
abundance: once
j_gene: TRBJ2-7
v_gene: TRBV5-6
d_gene: TRBD2

CDR3aa: CASSLDQREGGEQFF
CDR3nt: TGTGCCAGCAGCTTAGATCAGAGGGAGGGAGGTGAGCAGTTCTTC
abundance: NA
j_gene: TRBJ2-1
v_gene: TRBV11-3
d_gene: TRBD2

CDR3aa: CASSLSPTDEKLFF
CDR3nt: TGCGCCAGCAGCTTGTCACCGACAGATGAAAAACTGTTTTTT
abundance: NA
j_gene: TRBJ1-4
v_gene: TRBV5-1
d_gene: NA

CDR3aa: CASRKISGRIGYEQYF
CDR3nt: TGTGCCAGCAGGAAGATAAGCGGGAGAATAGGCTACGAGCAGTACTTC
abundance: NA
j_gene: TRBJ2-7
v_gene: TRBV13
d_gene: TRBD2

CDR3aa: CASSLSVRNTIYF
CDR3nt: TGTGCCAGCAGTTTATCGGTACGAAACACCATATATTTT
abundance: NA
j_gene: TRBJ1-3
v_gene: TRBV28
d_gene: NA

CDR3aa: CASSTGLGTEAFF
CDR3nt: TGTGCCAGCAGTACGGGTTTGGGCACTGAAGCTTTCTTT
abundance: NA
j_gene: TRBJ1-1
v_gene: TRBV6-4
d_gene: NA

CDR3aa: CASSRTGVGDEKLFF
CDR3nt: TGTGCCAGCTCACGGACAGGGGTCGGTGATGAAAAACTGTTTTTT
abundance: NA
j_gene: TRBJ1-4
v_gene: TRBV18
d_gene: TRBD1

CDR3aa: CASSKWTGGGEQFF
CDR3nt: TGTGCCAGCAGCAAATGGACAGGGGGCGGTGAGCAGTTCTTC
abundance: NA
j_gene: TRBJ2-1
v_gene: TRBV7-8
d_gene: TRBD1

CDR3aa: CASSLSWGRDNAEAFF
CDR3nt: TGTGCCAGCAGCCTAAGTTGGGGGCGCGATAACGCTGAAGCTTTCTTT
abundance: few
j_gene: TRBJ1-1
v_gene: TRBV7-9
d_gene: NA

CDR3aa: CASNPNTGAEAFF
CDR3nt: TGTGCCAGCAACCCGAACACCGGGGCTGAAGCTTTCTTT
abundance: NA
j_gene: TRBJ1-1
v_gene: TRBV7-2
d_gene: NA

CDR3aa: CASSSTTPSTDTQYF
CDR3nt: TGCGCCAGCAGCTCTACTACCCCTAGCACAGATACGCAGTATTTT
abundance: NA
j_gene: TRBJ2-3
v_gene: TRBV5-1
d_gene: NA

CDR3aa: CASSGGTKLAKNIQYF
CDR3nt: TGTGCCAGCAGTGGAGGGACAAAGCTAGCCAAAAACATTCAGTACTTC
abundance: NA
j_gene: TRBJ2-4
v_gene: TRBV25-1
d_gene: NA

CDR3aa: CSVEDQGHTNYGYTF
CDR3nt: TGCAGCGTTGAAGATCAGGGACACACTAACTATGGCTACACCTTC
abundance: NA
j_gene: TRBJ1-2
v_gene: TRBV29-1
d_gene: NA

CDR3aa: CASSFDLAVYEQYF
CDR3nt: TGTGCCAGCAGTTTCGATTTAGCGGTCTACGAGCAGTACTTC
abundance: NA
j_gene: TRBJ2-7
v_gene: TRBV6-6
d_gene: NA

CDR3aa: CASSWDGQGSRETQYF
CDR3nt: TGCGCCAGCAGTTGGGACGGACAGGGAAGCCGAGAGACCCAGTACTTC
abundance: NA
j_gene: TRBJ2-5
v_gene: TRBV5-1
d_gene: TRBD1

CDR3aa: CASSYPETSGVETQYF
CDR3nt: TGTGCCAGCAGTTACCCCGAGACTAGCGGGGTAGAGACCCAGTACTTC
abundance: NA
j_gene: TRBJ2-5
v_gene: TRBV6-6
d_gene: TRBD2

CDR3aa: CASSHPRKGETQYF
CDR3nt: TGTGCCAGCAGCCACCCCAGAAAGGGGGAGACCCAGTACTTC
abundance: NA
j_gene: TRBJ2-5
v_gene: TRBV7-9
d_gene: NA

CDR3aa: CASSKTSGVTGELFF
CDR3nt: TGTGCCAGTAGCAAAACTAGCGGGGTCACCGGGGAGCTGTTTTTT
abundance: NA
j_gene: TRBJ2-2
v_gene: TRBV19
d_gene: TRBD2

CDR3aa: CASSIDLNTPRDTGELFF
CDR3nt: TGTGCCAGTAGTATAGATCTTAACACACCTCGGGACACCGGGGAGCTGTTTTTT
abundance: few
j_gene: TRBJ2-2
v_gene: TRBV19
d_gene: NA

CDR3aa: CASSSDSFSYEQYF
CDR3nt: TGTGCCAGCAGCTCGGACAGCTTCTCCTACGAGCAGTACTTC
abundance: NA
j_gene: TRBJ2-7
v_gene: TRBV7-9
d_gene: NA

CDR3aa: CASSVDGFGTALAGSQQFF
CDR3nt: TGTGCCAGCAGCGTAGATGGTTTCGGGACGGCACTAGCGGGATCCCAGCAGTTCTTC
abundance: once
j_gene: TRBJ2-1
v_gene: TRBV9
d_gene: TRBD2

CDR3aa: CASSLSGKDGGYTF
CDR3nt: TGTGCCAGCAGTTTGTCGGGTAAGGATGGAGGCTACACCTTC
abundance: NA
j_gene: TRBJ1-2
v_gene: TRBV28
d_gene: NA

CDR3aa: CASSELKGVTGELFF
CDR3nt: TGTGCCAGCAGTGAATTGAAGGGGGTCACCGGGGAGCTGTTTTTT
abundance: NA
j_gene: TRBJ2-2
v_gene: TRBV25-1
d_gene: NA

CDR3aa: CASSLEGTSGLNTQYF
CDR3nt: TGTGCCAGCAGCTTAGAGGGGACTAGCGGGTTGAATACGCAGTATTTT
abundance: NA
j_gene: TRBJ2-3
v_gene: TRBV7-6
d_gene: TRBD2

CDR3aa: CASSLTGISYEQYF
CDR3nt: TGCGCCAGCAGCTTGACAGGGATTTCCTACGAGCAGTACTTC
abundance: NA
j_gene: TRBJ2-7
v_gene: TRBV5-1
d_gene: NA

CDR3aa: CASSLGMGANVLTF
CDR3nt: TGCGCCAGCAGCTTGGGTATGGGGGCCAACGTCCTGACTTTC
abundance: NA
j_gene: TRBJ2-6
v_gene: TRBV5-1
d_gene: NA

CDR3aa: CASSLAGRGSTEAFF
CDR3nt: TGTGCCAGCAGCTTAGCGGGTAGGGGTAGCACTGAAGCTTTCTTT
abundance: NA
j_gene: TRBJ1-1
v_gene: TRBV7-6
d_gene: NA

CDR3aa: CASSLDQTGTNTGELFF
CDR3nt: TGTGCCAGCAGCTTGGATCAGACAGGGACGAACACCGGGGAGCTGTTTTTT
abundance: once
j_gene: TRBJ2-2
v_gene: TRBV7-7
d_gene: TRBD1

CDR3aa: CASSSPGQGNEQYF
CDR3nt: TGTGCCAGCAGTTCCCCGGGACAGGGAAACGAGCAGTACTTC
abundance: NA
j_gene: TRBJ2-7
v_gene: TRBV6-5
d_gene: TRBD1

CDR3aa: CASSEDRNSGANVLTF
CDR3nt: TGTGCCAGCAGTGAAGACAGGAACTCTGGGGCCAACGTCCTGACTTTC
abundance: NA
j_gene: TRBJ2-6
v_gene: TRBV6-1
d_gene: NA

CDR3aa: CASRLSPGLTNTGELFF
CDR3nt: TGCGCCAGCAGACTTTCCCCGGGACTTACGAACACCGGGGAGCTGTTTTTT
abundance: NA
j_gene: TRBJ2-2
v_gene: TRBV4-3
d_gene: NA

CDR3aa: CASSLGQGTDTQYF
CDR3nt: TGTGCCAGCAGCTTAGGGCAGGGCACAGATACGCAGTATTTT
abundance: NA
j_gene: TRBJ2-3
v_gene: TRBV7-2
d_gene: NA

CDR3aa: CASSQALQGKKGGYTF
CDR3nt: TGCGCCAGCAGCCAAGCGCTACAGGGGAAGAAGGGTGGCTACACCTTC
abundance: NA
j_gene: TRBJ1-2
v_gene: TRBV4-1
d_gene: TRBD1

CDR3aa: CASSPQGHFNTEAFF
CDR3nt: TGTGCCAGCTCACCACAGGGGCACTTCAACACTGAAGCTTTCTTT
abundance: NA
j_gene: TRBJ1-1
v_gene: TRBV18
d_gene: NA

CDR3aa: CASSPGAGRSVYTF
CDR3nt: TGTGCCAGCTCACCAGGGGCAGGCCGGAGTGTCTACACCTTC
abundance: NA
j_gene: TRBJ1-2
v_gene: TRBV18
d_gene: NA

CDR3aa: CASSFTGQNTEAFF
CDR3nt: TGTGCCAGCAGTTTCACGGGACAGAACACTGAAGCTTTCTTT
abundance: NA
j_gene: TRBJ1-1
v_gene: TRBV27
d_gene: NA

CDR3aa: CASSPVKGAYGYTF
CDR3nt: TGTGCCAGCAGCCCCGTGAAGGGGGCCTATGGCTACACCTTC
abundance: NA
j_gene: TRBJ1-2
v_gene: TRBV6-5
d_gene: TRBD1

CDR3aa: CASSYGPGGQETQYF
CDR3nt: TGCGCCAGCAGCTATGGACCGGGGGGTCAAGAGACCCAGTACTTC
abundance: NA
j_gene: TRBJ2-5
v_gene: TRBV5-1
d_gene: TRBD2

CDR3aa: CASSKDGGGGNQPQHF
CDR3nt: TGTGCCAGCAGCAAAGACGGGGGGGGAGGCAATCAGCCCCAGCATTTT
abundance: NA
j_gene: TRBJ1-5
v_gene: TRBV21-1
d_gene: NA

CDR3aa: CASSPLLGERGTTDTQYF
CDR3nt: TGCGCCAGCAGTCCCCTCCTTGGTGAGCGGGGGACCACAGATACGCAGTATTTT
abundance: NA
j_gene: TRBJ2-3
v_gene: TRBV23-1
d_gene: TRBD2

CDR3aa: CASRPGQRVEKLFF
CDR3nt: TGTGCCAGCAGGCCGGGACAGCGGGTTGAAAAACTGTTTTTT
abundance: NA
j_gene: TRBJ1-4
v_gene: TRBV28
d_gene: TRBD1

CDR3aa: CASSSGGVGELFF
CDR3nt: TGTGCCAGCAGCTCGGGGGGAGTCGGGGAGCTGTTTTTT
abundance: NA
j_gene: TRBJ2-2
v_gene: TRBV7-2
d_gene: TRBD2

CDR3aa: CAWSVLYGYTF
CDR3nt: TGTGCCTGGAGTGTACTCTATGGCTACACCTTC
abundance: few
j_gene: TRBJ1-2
v_gene: TRBV30
d_gene: NA

CDR3aa: CASSHQEREGLYNEQFF
CDR3nt: TGTGCCAGCAGCCACCAAGAGCGGGAGGGCTTATACAATGAGCAGTTCTTC
abundance: NA
j_gene: TRBJ2-1
v_gene: TRBV4-2
d_gene: TRBD2

CDR3aa: CASSQGRWRNTEAFF
CDR3nt: TGCGCCAGCAGCCAAGGCCGTTGGAGGAACACTGAAGCTTTCTTT
abundance: NA
j_gene: TRBJ1-1
v_gene: TRBV4-3
d_gene: NA